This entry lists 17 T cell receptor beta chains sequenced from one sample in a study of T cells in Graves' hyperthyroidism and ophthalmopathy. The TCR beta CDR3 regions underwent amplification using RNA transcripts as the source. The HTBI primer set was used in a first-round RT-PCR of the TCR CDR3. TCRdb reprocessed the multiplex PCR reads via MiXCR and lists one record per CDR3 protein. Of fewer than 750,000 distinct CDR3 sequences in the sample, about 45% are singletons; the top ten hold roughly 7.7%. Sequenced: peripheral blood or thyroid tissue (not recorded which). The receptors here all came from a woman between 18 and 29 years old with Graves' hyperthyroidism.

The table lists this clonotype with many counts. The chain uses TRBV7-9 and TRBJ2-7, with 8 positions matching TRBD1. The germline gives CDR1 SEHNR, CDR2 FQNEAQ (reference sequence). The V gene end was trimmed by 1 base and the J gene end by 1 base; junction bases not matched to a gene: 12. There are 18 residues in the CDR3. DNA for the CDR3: TGTGCCAGCAGCTTAGTGCACAGGGGGACGTGGCGATCCTACGAGCAGTACTTC. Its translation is CASSLVHRGTWRSYEQYF.

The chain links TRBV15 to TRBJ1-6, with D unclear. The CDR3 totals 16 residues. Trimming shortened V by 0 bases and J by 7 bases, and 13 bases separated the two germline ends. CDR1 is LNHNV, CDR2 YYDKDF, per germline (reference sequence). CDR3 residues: CATSRDPAITNSPLHF. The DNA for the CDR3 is TGTGCCACCAGCAGAGATCCCGCGATCACCAATTCACCCCTCCACTTT.

In DNA, the CDR3 is TGTGCTAGTGGTTTGGGGACAGGGCGCGAGACCCAGTACTTC. The encoded protein is CASGLGTGRETQYF. The V call is TRBV12-5, the J call TRBJ2-5; 8 bases are a match to TRBD1. The germline CDR1 and CDR2 sequences are LGHNT and FRNRAP. The CDR3 sequence is 14 residues long. V lost 1 base and J lost 5; bases outside the gene matches: 3. The whole variable domain, filled in from reference TRBV12-5 and TRBJ2-5, reads DARVTQTPRHKVTEMGQEVTMRCQPILGHNTVFWYRQTMMQGLELLAYFRNRAPLDDSGMPKDRFSAEMPDATLATLKIQPSEPRDSAVYFCASGLGTGRETQYFGPGTRLLVL.

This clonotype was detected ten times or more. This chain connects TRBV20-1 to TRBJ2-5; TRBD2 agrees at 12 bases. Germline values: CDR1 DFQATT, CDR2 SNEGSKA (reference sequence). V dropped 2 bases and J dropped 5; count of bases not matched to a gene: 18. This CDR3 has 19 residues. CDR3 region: CSARLASGRAKLPPETQYF. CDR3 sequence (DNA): TGCAGTGCTAGACTCGCTAGCGGGAGGGCCAAGCTCCCCCCTGAGACCCAGTACTTC.

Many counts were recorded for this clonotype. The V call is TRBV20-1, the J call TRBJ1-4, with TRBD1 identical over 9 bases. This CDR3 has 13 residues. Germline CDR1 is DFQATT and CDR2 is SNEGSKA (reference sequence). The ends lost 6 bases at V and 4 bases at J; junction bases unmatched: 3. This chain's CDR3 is CSAAGQGNEKLFF. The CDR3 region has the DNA TGCAGTGCCGCGGGACAGGGTAATGAAAAACTGTTTTTT.

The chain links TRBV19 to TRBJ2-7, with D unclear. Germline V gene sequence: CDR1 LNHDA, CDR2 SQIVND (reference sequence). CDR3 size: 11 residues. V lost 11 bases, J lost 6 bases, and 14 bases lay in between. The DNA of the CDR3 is TGTGCCTGGAGTGTAATCTGCGAGCAGTACTTC. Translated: CAWSVICEQYF.

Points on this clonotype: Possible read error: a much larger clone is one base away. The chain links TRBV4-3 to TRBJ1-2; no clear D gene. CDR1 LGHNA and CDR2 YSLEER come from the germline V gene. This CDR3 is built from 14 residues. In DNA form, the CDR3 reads TGCGCCAGCAGCCAATTTACGTTTGGCTATGGCTACGCCTTC. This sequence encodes CASSQFTFGYGYAF.

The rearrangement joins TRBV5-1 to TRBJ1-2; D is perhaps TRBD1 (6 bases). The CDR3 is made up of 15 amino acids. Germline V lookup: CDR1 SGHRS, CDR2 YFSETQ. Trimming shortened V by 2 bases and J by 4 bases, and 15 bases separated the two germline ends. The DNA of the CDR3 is TGCGCCAGCAGCTTCTCGACAGTAGGGGGCTATGGCTACACCTTC. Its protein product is CASSFSTVGGYGYTF.

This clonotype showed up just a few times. CDR3 sequence reads: CASTSMGVGRNEQFF. For the CDR3, the DNA is TGTGCCAGCACTTCTATGGGGGTAGGGCGGAATGAGCAGTTCTTC. This chain links TRBV12-3 or TRBV12-4 with TRBJ2-1; D is possibly TRBD1 or TRBD2 (5 bases each). The CDR3 extends over 15 amino acids. The ends were cut back, 7 bases at V and 7 bases at J, with 20 bases in the middle.

Here the CDR3 DNA reads TGTGCCAGTAGTCTCCGAATAGCGGGAGGGGTGGTGTACACCGGGGAGCTGTTTTTT. Translation: CASSLRIAGGVVYTGELFF. V usage is TRBV19 and J usage is TRBJ2-2; TRBD2 matches at 11 bases. The germline gives CDR1 LNHDA, CDR2 SQIVND (reference sequence). The CDR3 spans 19 residues. The V and J ends lost 5 bases and 3 bases, in that order; junction bases with no gene match: 14.

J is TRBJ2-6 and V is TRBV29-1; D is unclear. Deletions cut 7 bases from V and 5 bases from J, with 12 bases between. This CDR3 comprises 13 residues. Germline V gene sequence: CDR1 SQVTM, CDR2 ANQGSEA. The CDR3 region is CSGQTVRANVLTF. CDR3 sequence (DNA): TGCAGCGGCCAGACTGTTAGGGCCAACGTCCTGACTTTC.

As DNA, the CDR3 is TGTGCCAGCAGCTTCAACGGGGCGGGAGTAAACTACGAGCAGTACTTC. Its translation: CASSFNGAGVNYEQYF. The chain recombines TRBV7-8 with TRBJ2-7, with 7 positions matching TRBD2. J was trimmed by 3 bases and V by 3 bases; bases with no gene match: 11. This CDR3 contains 16 residues. In germline, CDR1 is SGHVS, CDR2 FQNEAQ.

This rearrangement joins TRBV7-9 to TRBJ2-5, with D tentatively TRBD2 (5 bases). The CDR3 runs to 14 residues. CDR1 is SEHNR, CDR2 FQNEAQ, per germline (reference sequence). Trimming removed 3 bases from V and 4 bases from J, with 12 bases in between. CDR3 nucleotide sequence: TGTGCCAGCAGCTTTTTATCAGGAGGAGAGACCCAGTACTTC. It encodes CASSFLSGGETQYF.

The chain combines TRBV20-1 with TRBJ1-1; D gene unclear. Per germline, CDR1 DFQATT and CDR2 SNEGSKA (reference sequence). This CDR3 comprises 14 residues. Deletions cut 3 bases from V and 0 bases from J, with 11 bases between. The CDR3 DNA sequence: TGCAGTGCTAGCAACTGGCTGCTGAACACTGAAGCTTTCTTT. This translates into CSASNWLLNTEAFF.

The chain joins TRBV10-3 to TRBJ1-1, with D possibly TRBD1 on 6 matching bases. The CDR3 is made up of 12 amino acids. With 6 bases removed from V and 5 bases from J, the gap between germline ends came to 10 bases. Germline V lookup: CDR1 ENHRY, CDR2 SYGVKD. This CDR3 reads CAIREGGTEAFF. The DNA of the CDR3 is TGTGCCATCAGAGAAGGGGGAACTGAAGCTTTCTTT.

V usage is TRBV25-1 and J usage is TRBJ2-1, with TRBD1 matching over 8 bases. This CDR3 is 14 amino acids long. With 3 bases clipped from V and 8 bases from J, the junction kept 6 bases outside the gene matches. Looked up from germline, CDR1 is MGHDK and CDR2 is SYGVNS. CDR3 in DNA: TGTGCCAGCAGTGACACAGGGGGAGGTCATGAGCAGTTCTTC. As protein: CASSDTGGGHEQFF. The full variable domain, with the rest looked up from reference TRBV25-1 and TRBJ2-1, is EADIYQTPRYLVIGTGKKITLECSQTMGHDKMYWYQQDPGMELHLIHYSYGVNSTEKGDLSSESTVSRIRTEHFPLTLESARPSHTSQYLCASSDTGGGHEQFFGPGTRLTVL.

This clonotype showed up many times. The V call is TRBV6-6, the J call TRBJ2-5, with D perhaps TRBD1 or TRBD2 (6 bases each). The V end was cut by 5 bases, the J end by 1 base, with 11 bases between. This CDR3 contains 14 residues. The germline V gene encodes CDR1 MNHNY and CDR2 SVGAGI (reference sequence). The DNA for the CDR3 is TGTGCCAGCAGTCACCGGGGGCCCCAAGAGACCCAGTACTTC. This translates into CASSHRGPQETQYF.